The 11 T cell receptor beta chains below were found in one sample sequenced in a study of blood T cells in healthy people across ages. PCR was performed a second time for roughly 7 to 11 cycles using a sample-barcoded 5' primer and a J-beta primer mix. TCRdb re-derived calls from the 5' RACE reads in MiXCR, one entry per CDR3 protein. The sample has 1.5 million to 2 million distinct CDR3 sequences, approximately 28% seen once. The sample consisted of blood. Source of these receptors: a woman aged 25 to 45 in good health.

The rearrangement links TRBV19 to TRBJ1-5; the D is unclear. The CDR3 spans 15 residues. Germline CDR1 and CDR2: LNHDA and SQIVND (reference sequence). The V end lost 3 bases, the J end lost 3 bases, and 12 bases lay between the germline ends. CDR3 in amino acids: CASSIGGLSNQPQHF. The CDR3 bases are TGTGCCAGTAGTATCGGCGGGCTATCCAATCAGCCCCAGCATTTT.

CDR3 in DNA: TGCGCCAGCAGGACCTCCGACACAGATACGCAGTATTTT. This gives the protein CASRTSDTDTQYF. The chain recombines TRBV5-1 with TRBJ2-3; unclear D gene. Germline V gene lookup returns CDR1 SGHRS and CDR2 YFSETQ. V was shortened by 5 bases and J by 2 bases, with 9 bases between the two germline ends. The CDR3 is made up of 13 amino acids.

This clonotype showed up just a few times. The J gene is TRBJ1-5, the V gene TRBV28; no clear D. The CDR3 is 12 residues long. The germline gives CDR1 MDHEN, CDR2 SYDVKM. Trimming shortened V by 9 bases and J by 6 bases, and 12 bases separated the two germline ends. The CDR3 DNA follows: TGTGCCAGTAGCCCCGAGTTTCAGCCCCAGCATTTT. Its translation is CASSPEFQPQHF. Supplemented by reference TRBV28 and TRBJ1-5, the full variable domain reads DVKVTQSSRYLVKRTGEKVFLECVQDMDHENMFWYRQDPGLGLRLIYFSYDVKMKEKGDIPEGYSVSREKKERFSLILESASTNQTSMYLCASSPEFQPQHFGDGTRLSIL.

This clonotype was seen a handful of times. This sequence joins TRBV9 and TRBJ2-3, with a weak D call TRBD2 (5 bases). The CDR3 consists of 17 residues. The germline V gene has CDR1 SGDLS and CDR2 YYNGEE. Between the trimmed V and J ends, which lost 2 bases and 3 bases, there was a span of 19 bases. The CDR3 loop reads CASSVNWRGGSTDTQYF. CDR3 bases: TGTGCCAGCAGCGTCAATTGGCGTGGCGGGTCTACAGATACGCAGTATTTT.

The rearrangement links TRBV27 to TRBJ2-3, with 7 positions matching TRBD2. The germline gives CDR1 MNHEY, CDR2 SMNVEV (reference sequence). The CDR3 consists of 16 residues. Trimming at V came to 2 bases and at J to 1 base, leaving 6 bases not matched to a gene. The CDR3 DNA sequence: TGTGCCAGCAGTTTAGTTAGGAGCGGGGGCACAGATACGCAGTATTTT. Its protein is CASSLVRSGGTDTQYF.

This clonotype was picked up a small number of times. This chain connects TRBV7-2 to TRBJ2-3; no clear D. This CDR3 contains 16 residues. Germline lookup yields CDR1 SGHTA and CDR2 FQGNSA. Trimming removed 1 base at V and 2 bases at J, with 13 bases between. CDR3 sequence (DNA): TGTGCCAGCAGCTTAGGGGATCTAAGGGCCACAGATACGCAGTATTTT. Protein product: CASSLGDLRATDTQYF.

The chain uses TRBV20-1 and TRBJ2-3, with TRBD1 matching 11 bases. The CDR3 consists of 16 residues. The germline V gene has CDR1 DFQATT and CDR2 SNEGSKA (reference sequence). V dropped 3 bases and J dropped 4; count of bases not matched to a gene: 9. CDR3 amino acids: CSARAPGQGVSDTQYF. The CDR3 DNA follows: TGCAGTGCTAGGGCTCCGGGACAGGGGGTTTCAGATACGCAGTATTTT.

A note on this clonotype: The junction departs from the called germline gene at one end, perhaps through a read error. This chain connects TRBV7-8 to TRBJ1-2; a weak D match, TRBD1 (6 bases). The CDR3 has 15 residues. Germline CDR1 and CDR2: SGHVS and FQNEAQ. The CDR3 loop reads CAGSRRWSEGDGYTF. CDR3 nucleotide sequence: TGTGCCGGCAGCCGTCGTTGGTCCGAGGGGGATGGCTACACCTTC.

This clonotype was observed at least ten times. The chain employs TRBV29-1 and TRBJ2-7; D is unresolved. Trimming removed 7 bases at V and 1 base at J, with 20 bases between. This CDR3 contains 15 residues. The germline CDR1 and CDR2 sequences are SQVTM and ANQGSEA. CDR3 protein: CSDIAPADPSYEQYF. The CDR3 DNA sequence: TGCAGCGATATAGCTCCGGCGGACCCATCCTACGAGCAGTACTTC.

This clonotype showed up many times. The rearrangement joins TRBV10-3 to TRBJ2-7; 9 bases fit TRBD2. J lost 2 bases, V lost 3 bases, and 5 bases had no gene match. From germline, CDR1 is ENHRY and CDR2 SYGVKD. This CDR3 is built from 15 residues. CDR3 bases: TGTGCCATCAGTGAAGGGCTAGCGGGGACCTACGAGCAGTACTTC. Protein product: CAISEGLAGTYEQYF.

The chain uses TRBV24-1 and TRBJ1-1; D is possibly TRBD1 (5 bases). Germline V lookup: CDR1 KGHDR, CDR2 SFDVKD. V was pared by 1 base and J by 11 bases, with 13 bases between. This CDR3 contains 13 residues. The CDR3 is CATSDLGTVGAFF. CDR3 bases: TGTGCCACCAGTGATTTAGGGACCGTAGGGGCTTTCTTT.